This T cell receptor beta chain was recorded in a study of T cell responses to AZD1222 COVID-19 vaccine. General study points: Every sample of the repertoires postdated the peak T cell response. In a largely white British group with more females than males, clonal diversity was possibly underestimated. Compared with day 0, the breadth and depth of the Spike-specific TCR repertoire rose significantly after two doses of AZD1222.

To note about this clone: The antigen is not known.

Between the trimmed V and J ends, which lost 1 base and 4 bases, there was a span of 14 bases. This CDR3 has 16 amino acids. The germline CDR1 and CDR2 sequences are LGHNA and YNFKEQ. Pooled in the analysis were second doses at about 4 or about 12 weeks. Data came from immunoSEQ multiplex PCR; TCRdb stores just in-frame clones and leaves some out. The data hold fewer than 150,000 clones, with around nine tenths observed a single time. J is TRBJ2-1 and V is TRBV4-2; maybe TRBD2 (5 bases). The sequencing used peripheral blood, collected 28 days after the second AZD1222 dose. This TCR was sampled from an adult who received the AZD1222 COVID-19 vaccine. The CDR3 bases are TGTGCCAGCAGCCAAGTCGGTGGGAGAGCGTACAATGAGCAGTTCTTC. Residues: CASSQVGGRAYNEQFF.